This T cell receptor (beta chain) was sequenced during a study of graft-versus-host responses after intestinal transplantation. Some clones are missing from TCRdb's copy, which holds only in-frame ones; the method was immunoSEQ multiplex PCR. The repertoire has 100,000 to 110,000 clones, approximately 84% of them found once; the top ten carry 0.9% to 1%. Findings and limits, study-wide: Peak GvH clone levels in circulation were associated with early post-transplant HvG declines.

Remarks on this clone: Antigen: not known.

V was trimmed by 10 bases and J by 0 bases, leaving 13 bases between them. Per germline, CDR1 MDHEN and CDR2 SYDVKM. The CDR3 runs to 13 residues. The origin of this receptor is a human donor who was the organ donor for an intestinal transplant. The V and J genes are TRBV28 and TRBJ2-7; D may be TRBD2 (6 bases). The sample here was unstimulated CD4+ T cells sorted from spleen or lymph node cells, taken before transplant. CDR3 sequence reads: CATRGGVSYEQYF. The CDR3 DNA follows: TGTGCCACCCGAGGCGGGGTCTCCTACGAGCAGTACTTC.